Presented here are 15 T cell receptor beta chains from one specimen sequenced in a study of monozygotic twins with inflammatory bowel disease. TCRdb re-called the 5' RACE reads; every CDR3 protein appears as one record, without DNA. This table lists some 300,000 distinct CDR3 sequences. The sample comprised blood. The receptors were sampled from a human donor with ulcerative colitis or Crohn's disease, or a healthy co-twin of an affected twin (not recorded which).

The chain recombines TRBV4-3 with TRBJ1-1. Germline CDR1 is LGHNA and CDR2 is YSLEER. The CDR3 totals 14 residues. The CDR3 sequence is CASSQAWGYTEAFF.

This rearrangement joins TRBV3-1 to TRBJ1-2. There are 14 residues in the CDR3. CDR1 is LGHDT and CDR2 is YNNKEL in the germline V gene (reference sequence). This chain's CDR3 is CASSQPTVNYGYTF.

This chain connects TRBV12-3 or TRBV12-4 to TRBJ2-2; TCRdb gives TRBD1 as the D gene, but with no DNA this cannot be confirmed. The CDR3 extends over 15 amino acids. The CDR3 sequence: CASSSDRVNSGELFF.

The rearrangement links TRBV4-3 to TRBJ2-7; checking the TCRdb D call of TRBD1 is not possible without DNA. The germline gives CDR1 LGHNA, CDR2 YSLEER. The CDR3 runs to 13 residues. This CDR3 is CASSHPGGYEQYF.

The genes are TRBV11-3 and TRBJ2-7. The CDR3 has 13 amino acids. Germline values: CDR1 SGHNT, CDR2 YENEEA. This CDR3 reads CASSLDYGYEQYF.

The J gene is TRBJ2-7, the V gene TRBV4-2; the D call from TCRdb, TRBD2, cannot be confirmed without DNA. The CDR3 runs to 17 residues. Germline V gene data show CDR1 as LGHNA and CDR2 as YNFKEQ. CDR3 sequence reads: CASSQDGVGEPSYEQYF.

The chain carries TRBV12-3 or TRBV12-4 and TRBJ2-5. This CDR3 contains 12 residues. Here the CDR3 reads CASSPRKETQYF.

The rearrangement uses TRBV12-3 or TRBV12-4 and TRBJ2-1; TCRdb proposes TRBD2, but this gene call is untestable without DNA. This CDR3 region has 15 residues. The CDR3 here is CASSFQTSGRNEQFF.

The rearrangement joins TRBV5-1 to TRBJ2-1; TCRdb gives TRBD2 as the D gene, but with no DNA this cannot be confirmed. The CDR3 is made up of 14 amino acids. Germline loops: CDR1 SGHRS, CDR2 YFSETQ. The CDR3 is CASSSDGWEGEQFF.

The chain carries TRBV7-9 and TRBJ2-5. Germline CDR1 is SEHNR and CDR2 is FQNEAQ (reference sequence). This CDR3 spans 16 amino acids. This chain's CDR3 is CASSLSTYQTQETQYF.

J is TRBJ1-5 and V is TRBV7-8; TCRdb outputs TRBD1, but without DNA this stays unchecked. This CDR3 is 18 amino acids long. Germline CDR1 SGHVS, CDR2 FQNEAQ. This chain's CDR3 is CASSSGTGRRSSNQPQHF. Full variable domain (rest looked up from reference TRBV7-8 and TRBJ1-5): GAGVSQSPRYKVAKRGQDVALRCDPISGHVSLFWYQQALGQGPEFLTYFQNEAQLDKSGLPSDRFFAERPEGSVSTLKIQRTQQEDSAVYLCASSSGTGRRSSNQPQHFGDGTRLSIL.

The V call is TRBV6-5, the J call TRBJ2-7; the D call from TCRdb, TRBD1, cannot be confirmed without DNA. This CDR3 has 13 amino acids. CDR1 is MNHEY, CDR2 SVGAGI, per germline. CDR3 in amino acids: CASSRGGTYEQYF.

The V gene is TRBV12-3 or TRBV12-4, the J gene TRBJ1-5; TCRdb's assignment of TRBD1 cannot be checked, as there is no DNA. This CDR3 contains 12 residues. CDR3 loop: CASSTGVQPQYF.

The chain combines TRBV27 with TRBJ1-5. Per the germline V gene, CDR1 is MNHEY and CDR2 is SMNVEV (reference sequence). The CDR3 runs 17 residues. The CDR3 protein is CASKRLAGSYSNQPQHF.

The chain uses TRBV9 and TRBJ2-7; TCRdb picks TRBD2, but there is no DNA to check that call. The germline CDR1 and CDR2 sequences are SGDLS and YYNGEE. The CDR3 is 16 amino acids. CDR3 in amino acids: CASSSGNSGFSYEQYF. Based on the CDR3 plus reference TRBV9 and TRBJ2-7, the full variable domain is DSGVTQTPKHLITATGQRVTLRCSPRSGDLSVYWYQQSLDQGLQFLIQYYNGEERAKGNILERFSAQQFPDLHSELNLSSLELGDSALYFCASSSGNSGFSYEQYFGPGTRLTVT.